This is a list of T cell receptor beta chains from one sample in a study of blood T cell repertoires in COVID-19. The repertoire was sequenced with immunoSEQ multiplex PCR; TCRdb's copy has only in-frame clones and lacks some. The table records roughly 70,000 clones, about four fifths of them present only once. Sequenced material: peripheral blood. These TCRs come from a man aged 55 to 70 with COVID-19, enrolled during active disease. Each CDR3 is given without its conserved first and last residue.

CDR3 protein	J gene	V gene
ASTYSGANVLT	TRBJ2-6	TRBV5-1
AWSVYSYEQY	TRBJ2-7	TRBV30
ASSLGSQYGYT	TRBJ1-2	TRBV11-2
ASSLGGGAGGYT	TRBJ1-2	TRBV11-3
ASSTLAGGYNEQF	TRBJ2-1	TRBV19
ASSFLTAGTTGAF	TRBJ1-1	TRBV5-6
ASSQTGQGSNEQF	TRBJ2-1	TRBV11-2
ATRGPNTGELF	TRBJ2-2	TRBV6-6
ASSVGTRADSPLH	TRBJ1-6	TRBV5-1
ASSDQTSGNSDTQY	TRBJ2-3	TRBV19
ATTDTTGTEAF	TRBJ1-1	TRBV24-1
ASSLEGGRGEGNQPQH	TRBJ1-5	TRBV7-9
ATKTGGAGELF	TRBJ2-2	TRBV28
SVEQGLEGDTQY	TRBJ2-3	TRBV29-1
ASRLGVTQQF	TRBJ2-1	TRBV12-3/TRBV12-4
ASSLTTGLNTGELF	TRBJ2-2	TRBV5-1
ASSLGVTGDQPQH	TRBJ1-5	TRBV5-1